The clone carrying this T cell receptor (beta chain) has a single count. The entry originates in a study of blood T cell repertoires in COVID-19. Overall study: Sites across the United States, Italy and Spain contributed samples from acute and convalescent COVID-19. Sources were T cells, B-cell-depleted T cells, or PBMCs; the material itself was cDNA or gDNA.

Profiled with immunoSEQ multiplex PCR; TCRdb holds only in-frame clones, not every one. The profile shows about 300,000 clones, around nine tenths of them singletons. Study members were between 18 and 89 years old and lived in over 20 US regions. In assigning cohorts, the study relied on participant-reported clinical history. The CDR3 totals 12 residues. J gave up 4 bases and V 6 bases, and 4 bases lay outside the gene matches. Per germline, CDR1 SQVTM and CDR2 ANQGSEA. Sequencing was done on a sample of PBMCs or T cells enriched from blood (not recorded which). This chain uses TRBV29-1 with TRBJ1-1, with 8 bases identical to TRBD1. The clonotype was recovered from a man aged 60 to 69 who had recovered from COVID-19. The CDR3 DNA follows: TGCAGCGTCACAGGGGGAAGCACTGAAGCTTTCTTT. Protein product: CSVTGGSTEAFF.